Listed below are T cell receptor beta chains from one sample, sequenced in a study of cytomegalovirus exposure and HLA in healthy donors. The repertoire was sequenced with immunoSEQ multiplex PCR; TCRdb's copy has only in-frame clones and lacks some. Seen here are more than 150,000 clones, over 70% observed once, and the top ten hold 3.8%. Sample: PBMCs. These receptors were collected from a man in his fifties in good health and CMV-seronegative. The CDR3 runs from the conserved cysteine through the conserved F or W. The order of the fields is V gene, J gene, D gene, clone size, CDR3 protein, CDR3 DNA. The D gene is left open where the match is weak. Clone size is not always given. Where it is, it says once, few, many or a class for expanded clones.

>TRBV30|TRBJ2-3|-|-
CAWSPSTDTQYF
TGTGCCTGGAGTCCCTCCACAGATACGCAGTATTTT
>TRBV29-1|TRBJ2-3|-|-
CSVDAAGPSTDTQYF
TGCAGCGTTGATGCAGCGGGTCCTAGCACAGATACGCAGTATTTT
>TRBV19|TRBJ2-2|TRBD1|-
CASSMRQGIGELFF
TGTGCCAGTAGTATGAGACAGGGGATCGGGGAGCTGTTTTTT
>TRBV30|TRBJ2-1|TRBD1|-
CAWSGDRVMVNEQFF
TGTGCCTGGAGTGGGGACAGGGTAATGGTCAATGAGCAGTTCTTC
>TRBV7-9|TRBJ2-7|-|-
CASSSLYEQYF
TGTGCCAGCAGCTCTCTCTACGAGCAGTACTTC
>TRBV21-1|TRBJ1-4|-|-
CASSKWDRVGEKLFF
TGTGCCAGCAGCAAATGGGACAGGGTGGGGGAAAAACTGTTTTTT
>TRBV27|TRBJ1-1|-|-
CASSLSGGRRDTEAFF
TGTGCCAGCAGTTTATCAGGCGGTAGGAGGGACACTGAAGCTTTCTTT
>TRBV5-1|TRBJ1-1|-|few
CASSLLGGEAFF
TGCGCCAGCAGCTTGTTAGGGGGTGAAGCTTTCTTT
>TRBV11-2|TRBJ1-1|-|-
CASSLAWNTEAFF
TGTGCCAGCAGCTTAGCGTGGAACACTGAAGCTTTCTTT
>TRBV5-4|TRBJ2-5|-|-
CASSPGLQETQYF
TGTGCCAGCAGCCCGGGACTTCAAGAGACCCAGTACTTC
>TRBV5-1|TRBJ1-1|TRBD1|-
CASSVDRGPTEAFF
TGCGCCAGCAGCGTTGACAGGGGGCCCACTGAAGCTTTCTTT
>TRBV5-6|TRBJ1-2|-|few
CASSRSGYGYTF
TGTGCCAGCAGTCGGTCGGGCTATGGCTACACCTTC
>TRBV11-2|TRBJ1-5|-|-
CASSLVQGGNQPQHF
TGTGCCAGCAGCTTAGTACAGGGAGGGAATCAGCCCCAGCATTTT
>TRBV7-3|TRBJ2-3|-|-
CASSLIPLPGQPEDTQYF
TGTGCCAGCAGCTTGATACCTTTACCGGGACAACCGGAGGATACGCAGTATTTT
>TRBV5-4|TRBJ2-5|TRBD2|-
CASSLRGGGLETQYF
TGTGCCAGCAGCTTGCGGGGGGGCGGATTAGAGACCCAGTACTTC
>TRBV7-2|TRBJ1-5|-|-
CASSLDWRNQPQHF
TGTGCCAGCAGCTTAGACTGGAGGAATCAGCCCCAGCATTTT
>TRBV2|TRBJ2-7|TRBD1|-
CASSDGQGATTYEQYF
TGTGCCAGCAGTGACGGACAGGGGGCGACGACCTACGAGCAGTACTTC
>TRBV6-5|TRBJ1-2|-|once
CASRRRGTNYGYTF
TGTGCCAGCAGACGACGGGGGACCAACTATGGCTACACCTTC
>TRBV7-2|TRBJ2-2|-|-
CASSPKAVEDTGELFF
TGTGCCAGCAGCCCAAAGGCGGTAGAGGACACCGGGGAGCTGTTTTTT
>TRBV11-2|TRBJ2-1|TRBD2|-
CASSFLAGGNEQFF
TGTGCCAGCAGCTTTCTAGCGGGGGGTAATGAGCAGTTCTTC